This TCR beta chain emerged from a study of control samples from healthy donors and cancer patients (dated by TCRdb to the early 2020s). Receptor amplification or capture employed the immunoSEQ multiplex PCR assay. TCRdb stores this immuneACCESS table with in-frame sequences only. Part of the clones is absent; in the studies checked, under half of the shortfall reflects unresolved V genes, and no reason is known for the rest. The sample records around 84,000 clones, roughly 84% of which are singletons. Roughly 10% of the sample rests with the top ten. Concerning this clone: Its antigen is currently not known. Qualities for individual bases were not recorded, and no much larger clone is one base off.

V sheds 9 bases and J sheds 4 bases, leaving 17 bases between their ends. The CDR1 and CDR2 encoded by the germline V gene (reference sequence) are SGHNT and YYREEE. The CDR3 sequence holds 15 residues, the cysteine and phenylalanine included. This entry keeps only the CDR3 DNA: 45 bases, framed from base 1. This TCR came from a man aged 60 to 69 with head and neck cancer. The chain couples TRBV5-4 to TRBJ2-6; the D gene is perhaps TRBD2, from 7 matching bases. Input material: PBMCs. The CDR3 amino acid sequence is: CATFSRGAGANVLTF. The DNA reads TGTGCCACCTTCAGCCGGGGGGCCGGGGCCAACGTCCTGACTTTC.